The rows below give T cell receptor beta chains drawn from one sample of a study of blood T cell repertoires in COVID-19. Method: immunoSEQ multiplex PCR; TCRdb's copy keeps in-frame clones and lacks some. Here the sample spans 380,000 or so clones, 75% to 90% being singletons. Sequencing used peripheral blood. The receptors were sampled from a woman aged 55-69 years with COVID-19, enrolled during active disease. CDR3s include the opening cysteine and the closing phenylalanine or tryptophan. Fields, in order: V gene, clone size, J gene, D gene, CDR3 protein, CDR3 DNA. The D gene is left open where the match is weak. For some rows the clone size is stated as once, few or many, or as a class when expanded; others skip it.

>TRBV9|NA|TRBJ1-2|TRBD1
CASSSTGKGYTF
TGTGCCAGCAGCTCGACAGGGAAGGGCTACACCTTC
>TRBV5-5|NA|TRBJ1-2|NA
CASSVQQGDGYTF
TGTGCCAGCAGCGTCCAACAGGGAGATGGCTACACCTTC
>TRBV2|NA|TRBJ2-2|TRBD2
CASSVPRTSGGGTGELFF
TGTGCCAGCAGTGTTCCCCGGACTAGCGGGGGGGGTACCGGGGAGCTGTTTTTT
>TRBV7-6|NA|TRBJ1-4|NA
CASSLRQVLNEKLFF
TGTGCCAGCAGTTTGAGACAGGTTCTAAATGAAAAACTGTTTTTT
>TRBV9|NA|TRBJ1-1|TRBD1
CASSRTGLTEAFF
TGTGCCAGCAGCAGGACAGGGCTAACTGAAGCTTTCTTT
>TRBV10-3|NA|TRBJ2-7|NA
CAISRDVNEQYF
TGTGCCATCAGTCGGGATGTGAACGAGCAGTACTTC
>TRBV7-6|NA|TRBJ1-2|NA
CASSFPGDSSYTF
TGTGCCAGCAGCTTCCCGGGGGATTCGAGCTACACCTTC
>TRBV6-5|NA|TRBJ1-1|NA
CASLTGFAEAFF
TGTGCCAGCCTTACAGGGTTCGCTGAAGCTTTCTTT
>TRBV7-9|NA|TRBJ1-2|NA
CASSFLGANYGYTF
TGTGCCAGCAGCTTTTTAGGGGCCAACTATGGCTACACCTTC
>TRBV5-1|NA|TRBJ1-1|TRBD1
CASSLGTGMNTEAFF
TGCGCCAGCAGCCTGGGGACAGGAATGAACACTGAAGCTTTCTTT
>TRBV5-5|NA|TRBJ1-5|TRBD1
CASSQYRGVGNQPQHF
TGTGCCAGCAGCCAGTACAGGGGCGTGGGGAATCAGCCCCAGCATTTT
>TRBV9|NA|TRBJ2-5|NA
CASSDQGLETQYF
TGTGCCAGCAGCGATCAGGGTTTGGAGACCCAGTACTTC
>TRBV27|once|TRBJ2-5|NA
CASSLWGRRETQYF
TGTGCCAGCAGTTTATGGGGGCGTCGGGAGACCCAGTACTTC
>TRBV5-8|NA|TRBJ2-5|NA
CASSEGTPRVGETQYF
TGTGCCAGCAGCGAGGGGACTCCCCGAGTTGGAGAGACCCAGTACTTC
>TRBV7-6|NA|TRBJ1-1|TRBD1
CASSLRPGQGATTFF
TGTGCCAGCAGCTTACGACCGGGACAGGGGGCGACAACTTTCTTT
>TRBV11-2|NA|TRBJ2-3|TRBD2
CASSRGGLAGTTDTQYF
TGTGCCAGCAGCCGGGGGGGGCTAGCCGGAACCACAGATACGCAGTATTTT
>TRBV30|NA|TRBJ1-2|TRBD1
CARWTGGVGYTF
TGTGCCCGGTGGACAGGGGGCGTTGGCTACACCTTC
>TRBV11-2|NA|TRBJ2-1|TRBD2
CASSLDLLAGVYNEQFF
TGTGCCAGCAGCTTAGATCTCCTAGCGGGGGTCTACAATGAGCAGTTCTTC
>TRBV5-1|once|TRBJ2-1|TRBD2
CASSLKLAGGYNEQFF
TGCGCCAGCAGCTTGAAATTAGCGGGGGGCTACAATGAGCAGTTCTTC
>TRBV7-3|NA|TRBJ1-6|TRBD1
CASSFRTGRGSPLHF
TGTGCCAGCAGCTTCCGGACAGGGAGAGGATCACCCCTCCACTTT
>TRBV30|NA|TRBJ1-1|NA
CACYRSNTEAFF
TGTGCCTGTTACAGGTCGAACACTGAAGCTTTCTTT
>TRBV9|NA|TRBJ1-5|NA
CASGEGGSNQPQHF
TGTGCCAGCGGTGAGGGGGGGAGCAATCAGCCCCAGCATTTT
>TRBV11-1|NA|TRBJ2-4|NA
CASSLAGANIQYF
TGTGCCAGCAGCTTAGCGGGGGCAAACATTCAGTACTTC
>TRBV7-8|NA|TRBJ1-4|TRBD1
CASSLAFRDRVEKLFF
TGTGCCAGCAGCTTAGCTTTTAGGGACAGGGTTGAAAAACTGTTTTTT
>TRBV5-4|NA|TRBJ2-5|NA
CASSLGQKETQYF
TGTGCCAGCAGCTTGGGACAGAAAGAGACCCAGTACTTC